This T cell receptor (beta chain) was captured by sequencing in a study of cytomegalovirus exposure and HLA in healthy donors. PCR involved 60 Vbeta and 13 Jbeta primers. Sequencing was performed with immunoSEQ multiplex PCR; in TCRdb, only in-frame clones are kept and a portion is missing. The sample has 250,000 to 350,000 clones, 86% seen once. V lost 5 bases, J lost 6 bases, and 5 bases stayed unmatched. CDR1 and CDR2 from the germline V gene are SEHNR and FQNEAQ (reference sequence). The CDR3 consists of 13 residues. Sample: PBMCs. The clonotype was recovered from a man aged 35 to 55 in good health and CMV-seropositive. V usage is TRBV7-9 and J usage is TRBJ1-2, with 8 bases lining up with TRBD1. CDR3 amino acids: CASSRQGQDGYTF. The CDR3 DNA reads TGTGCCAGCAGCCGACAGGGACAGGATGGCTACACCTTC.